One T cell receptor beta chain is described in this entry. Sample time point: baseline pretreatment blood. Treatment of the sample: 15 Gy SBRT to primary tumor, nephrectomy 4 weeks later. After SBRT, blood was collected at 2 and 4 weeks, plus baseline. The sample is drawn from a study of radiation and T cells in renal cell carcinoma. Study-wide context: Nephrectomy followed 15 Gy stereotactic body radiation by 4 weeks.

Method: immunoSEQ multiplex PCR; TCRdb's copy keeps in-frame clones and lacks some. The sample yields about 130,000 clones, about 88% seen once. The CDR3 is 13 residues long. V lost 4 bases, J lost 3 bases, and 9 bases lay in between. Germline V gene lookup returns CDR1 MNHEY and CDR2 SVGAGI. This chain joins TRBV6-5 and TRBJ1-2; the D gene is possibly TRBD1 (6 bases). The starting material was blood, obtained from a patient whose treatment included radiotherapy and nephrectomy. The sequence derives from a woman in her forties or fifties with renal cell carcinoma. Here the CDR3 DNA reads TGTGCCAGCAGTTCGCGGACAGACTATGGCTACACCTTC. It is translated as CASSSRTDYGYTF.